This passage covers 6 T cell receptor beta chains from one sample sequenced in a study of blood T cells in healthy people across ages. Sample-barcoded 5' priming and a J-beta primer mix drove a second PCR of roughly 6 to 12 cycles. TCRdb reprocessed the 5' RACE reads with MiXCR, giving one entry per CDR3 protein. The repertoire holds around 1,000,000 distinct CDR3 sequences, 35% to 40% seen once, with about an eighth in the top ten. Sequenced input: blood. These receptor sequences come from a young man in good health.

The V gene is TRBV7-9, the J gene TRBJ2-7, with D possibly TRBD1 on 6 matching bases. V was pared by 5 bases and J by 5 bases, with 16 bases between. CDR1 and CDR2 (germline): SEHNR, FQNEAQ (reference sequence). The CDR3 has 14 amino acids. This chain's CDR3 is CASSPSTGIHEQYF. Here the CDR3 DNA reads TGTGCCAGCAGCCCGTCGACAGGAATCCACGAGCAGTACTTC.

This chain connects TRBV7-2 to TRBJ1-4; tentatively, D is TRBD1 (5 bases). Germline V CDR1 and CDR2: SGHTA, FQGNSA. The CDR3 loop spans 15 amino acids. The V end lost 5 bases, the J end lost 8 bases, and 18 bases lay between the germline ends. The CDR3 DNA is TGTGCCAGCAGCCCACACATTCCGCGGGGCGAAAAACTGTTTTTT. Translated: CASSPHIPRGEKLFF.

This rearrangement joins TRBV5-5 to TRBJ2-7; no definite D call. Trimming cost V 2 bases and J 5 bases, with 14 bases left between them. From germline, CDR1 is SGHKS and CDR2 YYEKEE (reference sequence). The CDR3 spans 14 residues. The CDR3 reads CASSFDWGTDEQYF. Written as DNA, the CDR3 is TGTGCCAGCAGCTTTGACTGGGGAACGGACGAGCAGTACTTC.

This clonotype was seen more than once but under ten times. This chain's CDR3 is CASSTGGAVQETQYF. The CDR3 DNA is TGTGCCAGCAGCACCGGGGGGGCAGTACAAGAGACCCAGTACTTC. The chain has TRBV7-3 and TRBJ2-5; TRBD2 agrees at 8 bases. V lost 5 bases to trimming and J lost 2 bases; unmatched junction nucleotides: 7. The germline CDR1 and CDR2 sequences are SGHTA and FQGTGA. The CDR3 contains 15 residues.

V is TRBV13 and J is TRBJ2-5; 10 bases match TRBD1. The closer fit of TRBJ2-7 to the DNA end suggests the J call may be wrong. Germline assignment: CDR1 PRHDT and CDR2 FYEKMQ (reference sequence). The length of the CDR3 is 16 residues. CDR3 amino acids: CASSLQRTGGTYEQYF. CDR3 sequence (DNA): TGTGCCAGCAGCTTACAAAGGACAGGGGGAACCTACGAGCAGTACTTC.

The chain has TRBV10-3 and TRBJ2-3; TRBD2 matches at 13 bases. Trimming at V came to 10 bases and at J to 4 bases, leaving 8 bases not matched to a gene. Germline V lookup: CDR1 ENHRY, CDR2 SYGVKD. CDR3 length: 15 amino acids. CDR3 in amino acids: CATGTSGKMADTQYF. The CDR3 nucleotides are TGTGCCACCGGGACTAGCGGGAAAATGGCAGATACGCAGTATTTT.